These T cell receptor beta chains were read from a single sample in a study of cytomegalovirus exposure and HLA in healthy donors. Clones were sequenced by immunoSEQ multiplex PCR, and TCRdb holds only the in-frame ones, with some missing. The sample includes approximately 110,000 clones, roughly 70% of them seen just once. The sequenced sample was PBMCs. These receptors originate from a man aged 40-49 years in good health and CMV-seropositive. Each CDR3 is given with its conserved first and last residue. A D gene is named only where the DNA matches it firmly. Only part of the rows carry a size: once, few, many, or a class if the clone is expanded.

cdr3_nt cdr3_aa clone_size j_call d_call v_call
TGTGCCAGCTCTTGGACAGCCTCCTACGAGCAGTACTTC CASSWTASYEQYF NA TRBJ2-7 NA TRBV5-5
TGTGCCAGCAGCGTACGGACAGGGGACGGGGCCAACGTCCTGACTTTC CASSVRTGDGANVLTF NA TRBJ2-6 TRBD1 TRBV9
TGTGCTCACGCATCAGGGGCAGCGACCCAGTACTTC CAHASGAATQYF once TRBJ2-5 NA TRBV30
TGCGCCAGCAGTGAGCAGAGTGTGAGACAGGGCACTGAAGCTTTCTTT CASSEQSVRQGTEAFF NA TRBJ1-1 TRBD1 TRBV10-2
TGTGCCAGCATGAAACAGGGGGGTGAGCAGTTCTTC CASMKQGGEQFF few TRBJ2-1 TRBD1 TRBV7-9
TGTGCCAGTAGGTACCAGAGCAGGGGACACAATGAGCAGTTCTTC CASRYQSRGHNEQFF NA TRBJ2-1 NA TRBV19
TGCGCCAGCAGACAGGGGGCTAATGAAAAACTGTTTTTT CASRQGANEKLFF few TRBJ1-4 TRBD1 TRBV5-1
TGTGCCAGCAGTGAACCTTTCGACAGCCAAGAGACCCAGTACTTC CASSEPFDSQETQYF NA TRBJ2-5 NA TRBV25-1
TGTGCCAGCACCCCTCGCCCAGGGCAGGGGGAGACCCAGTACTTC CASTPRPGQGETQYF NA TRBJ2-5 NA TRBV6-5
TGTGCCAGCAGCGAGCGGACTAGCGGATACAATGAGCAGTTCTTC CASSERTSGYNEQFF NA TRBJ2-1 TRBD2 TRBV9
TGTGCCAGCAGCTTCGACCGGGACCCAGGGGGATACGAGCAGTACTTC CASSFDRDPGGYEQYF NA TRBJ2-7 TRBD1 TRBV7-2
TGTGCCAGCAGGACAGACCCGAACACCGGGGAGCTGTTTTTT CASRTDPNTGELFF NA TRBJ2-2 NA TRBV27
TGTGCCAGCAGTGAAGGCGGGGGGAGGCACATTCAGTACTTC CASSEGGGRHIQYF NA TRBJ2-4 TRBD2 TRBV2
TGTGCCAGCAGTGGGGGTCTCAAGGACAACAATGAGCAGTTCTTC CASSGGLKDNNEQFF few TRBJ2-1 NA TRBV6-1
TGTGCCACCTACACAGGGATGAATGGCTACACCTTC CATYTGMNGYTF NA TRBJ1-2 NA TRBV30
TGTGCCAGCAGCTATACGCAGGGGCTTGGGTACGAGCAGTACTTC CASSYTQGLGYEQYF NA TRBJ2-7 NA TRBV27
TGTGCCTGGAGTGTATCTCCGACGGGACTAGCGGGAGGGGCCTACGAGCAGTACTTC CAWSVSPTGLAGGAYEQYF once TRBJ2-7 TRBD2 TRBV30
TGTGCCAGCAGCCAAGATAGCTCGACTCATCAGCCCCAGCATTTT CASSQDSSTHQPQHF NA TRBJ1-5 NA TRBV4-2
TGCGCCAGCAGCCAAGTTCCGGGGAGCTCCTACAATGAGCAGTTCTTC CASSQVPGSSYNEQFF NA TRBJ2-1 NA TRBV4-1
TGTGCCAGTACCCTAAGACAGGGTCGTGAGCCCCAGCATTTT CASTLRQGREPQHF NA TRBJ1-5 TRBD1 TRBV19
TGTGCCAGCAGCTTATACGGGAACACTGAAGCTTTCTTT CASSLYGNTEAFF NA TRBJ1-1 NA TRBV11-2
TGTGCCAGCAGCTTAGCTGGCGGAGGAAGACAGCCCCAGCATTTT CASSLAGGGRQPQHF NA TRBJ1-5 NA TRBV7-8
TGTGCCAGCAGCTCAGGGACTAGCGGGAGGAAGGATGAGCAGTTCTTC CASSSGTSGRKDEQFF few TRBJ2-1 TRBD2 TRBV5-4
TGTGCCAGCAGCTTTGCTGCGGCCAATGGCTACACCTTC CASSFAAANGYTF NA TRBJ1-2 NA TRBV7-2
TGTGCCTGGATACGACCCGGGACAGGGTTCTCCAATGAGCAGTTCTTC CAWIRPGTGFSNEQFF few TRBJ2-1 TRBD1 TRBV30
TGTGCCAGCGCACAGGGTTACTCCTACAATGAGCAGTTCTTC CASAQGYSYNEQFF NA TRBJ2-1 NA TRBV6-5
TGTGCCAGCAGCTCCGGAGCGGGCACCGGGGAGCTGTTTTTT CASSSGAGTGELFF NA TRBJ2-2 NA TRBV11-2
TGCGCCAGCAGCTTGGAGGGGGTTTCCTACAATGAGCAGTTCTTC CASSLEGVSYNEQFF NA TRBJ2-1 NA TRBV5-1
TGTGCCAGCTCACCACCATCCGGGACAGCTCAAGAGACCCAGTACTTC CASSPPSGTAQETQYF NA TRBJ2-5 TRBD1 TRBV18
TGTGCCATCAGTGGGGCAGCGGCAGTCGCTGCCTACGAGCAGTACTTC CAISGAAAVAAYEQYF NA TRBJ2-7 NA TRBV10-3
TGTGCCAGCAGTGAACTTACAGGTACTGGCTCCTACAATGAGCAGTTCTTC CASSELTGTGSYNEQFF few TRBJ2-1 NA TRBV6-1
TGTGCCAGCAGTGTTGGCGGGAGTGGGAGAAATGAGCAGTTCTTC CASSVGGSGRNEQFF NA TRBJ2-1 TRBD2 TRBV6-5
TGTGCCAGCAGAGGCGGACAGGGGGCTGGGCCCCAGCATTTT CASRGGQGAGPQHF once TRBJ1-5 TRBD1 TRBV6-5
TGTGCCAGCAGTGTTACTAGCGGGAGAGGTTCAGATACGCAGTATTTT CASSVTSGRGSDTQYF few TRBJ2-3 TRBD2 TRBV2
TGTTCCAGCAGCTCAACCGGGACAGGGGGCTATGGCTACACCTTC CSSSSTGTGGYGYTF NA TRBJ1-2 TRBD1 TRBV7-9
TGCGCCAGCAGCTTGGCAGGACTAGCGGGAGTTGGGGAGACCCAGTACTTC CASSLAGLAGVGETQYF NA TRBJ2-5 TRBD2 TRBV5-1
TGTGCCAGCAGCCTTACTAGCGGGGGCGTCACAGATACGCAGTATTTT CASSLTSGGVTDTQYF NA TRBJ2-3 TRBD2 TRBV4-2
TGTGCCAGCAGCCCTGGCGGGAAAGAGACCCAGTACTTC CASSPGGKETQYF NA TRBJ2-5 NA TRBV7-7
TGTGCCAGCAGCTCCCCTCCCGGGAGGGGTTACGCCTACAATGAGCAGTTCTTC CASSSPPGRGYAYNEQFF once TRBJ2-1 TRBD2 TRBV11-2
TGTGCCATCAGTGAGTCGAAGGGAGCGGAGACCCAGTACTTC CAISESKGAETQYF few TRBJ2-5 NA TRBV10-3
TGTGCCAGCAGTTACCAGGACAGCTCGTCCTACGAGCAGTACTTC CASSYQDSSSYEQYF NA TRBJ2-7 NA TRBV6-5
TGTGCCAGCAGCTTATCGGGTAGCGGGAGTTACATTCAGTACTTC CASSLSGSGSYIQYF NA TRBJ2-4 TRBD2 TRBV7-2
TGTGCCAGCAGGAGACAGAGTAATGAGCAGTTCTTC CASRRQSNEQFF NA TRBJ2-1 NA TRBV2
TGTGCCTGGACGGAAGAAAGGGGATACGCGAACACTGAAGCTTTCTTT CAWTEERGYANTEAFF NA TRBJ1-1 NA TRBV30
TGTGCCAGCAGTGCGACACTAGCGGGAGTCGGGCATACGCAGTATTTT CASSATLAGVGHTQYF once TRBJ2-3 TRBD2 TRBV7-2
TGTGCCAGCAGGGGGGACTTGCATCCCCAAGAGACCCAGTACTTC CASRGDLHPQETQYF NA TRBJ2-5 NA TRBV5-4
TGTGCCAGCGTACAGGGAAGGGGCGGGAACACTGAAGCTTTCTTT CASVQGRGGNTEAFF NA TRBJ1-1 NA TRBV27
TGTGCCAGCAGCACCTCGGGGGGCCACACAGATACGCAGTATTTT CASSTSGGHTDTQYF NA TRBJ2-3 NA TRBV9
TGTGCCAGCAGCTTCATTTCAGGGGGCGACGGCTACACCTTC CASSFISGGDGYTF NA TRBJ1-2 TRBD1 TRBV5-4
TGTGCCAGCAGCTCCCTGACTTATGAGCAGTTCTTC CASSSLTYEQFF NA TRBJ2-1 NA TRBV7-2
TGTGCCAGTAGGATGACAGGGGGTCTCCATGGCTACACCTTC CASRMTGGLHGYTF NA TRBJ1-2 TRBD1 TRBV19
TGTGCCAGCAGCGTAGGGGCAGGGCTGAACACTGAAGCTTTCTTT CASSVGAGLNTEAFF NA TRBJ1-1 NA TRBV9